These 10 T cell receptor beta chains were all obtained from the same sample, sequenced in a study of control samples from healthy donors and cancer patients. Assay used: immunoSEQ multiplex PCR; TCRdb lists only in-frame clones, some missing. This sample yields about 90,000 clones, of which 90% are seen a single time; about 4% belongs to the top ten. Specimen: blood. These TCRs come from a young woman in good health.

This chain links TRBV21-1 with TRBJ1-5. TRBV21-1 is annotated as a pseudogene. The CDR3 has 17 amino acids. This chain's CDR3 is CASSKDSPICYNQPQHF. DNA for the CDR3: TGTGCCAGCAGCAAAGATTCTCCGATTTGTTATAATCAGCCCCAGCATTTT.

The chain recombines TRBV2 with TRBJ2-1; no firm D call. CDR1 is SNHLY, CDR2 FYNNEI, per germline. The CDR3 is made up of 17 amino acids. Trimming took 0 bases from V and 0 from J, leaving 12 bases between them. The CDR3 DNA reads TGTGCCAGCAGTGAAGCGGGCCTCGGAAGCTCCTACAATGAGCAGTTCTTC. Translation: CASSEAGLGSSYNEQFF.

This clone was seen once. The CDR3, as DNA: TGTGCCACCGCGGGACAGGGAGACTCCTACAATGAGCAGTTCTTC. Amino acids: CATAGQGDSYNEQFF. The rearrangement links TRBV24-1 to TRBJ2-1, with TRBD1 matching over 9 bases. The CDR3 sequence is 15 residues long. Germline CDR1 KGHDR, CDR2 SFDVKD. The junction had 5 bases not matched to a gene; V was cut back by 9 bases and J by 0 bases.

V and J are TRBV10-2 and TRBJ1-2; the D is unclear. V was pared by 3 bases and J by 8 bases, with 13 bases between. CDR1 is WSHSY, CDR2 SAAADI, per germline. This CDR3 contains 13 residues. CDR3 amino acids: CASSDPGGVGYTF. The CDR3 bases are TGCGCCAGCAGTGATCCGGGCGGAGTGGGCTACACCTTC.

The chain combines TRBV9 with TRBJ1-3; the match to TRBD1 covers 7 bases. This CDR3 comprises 15 residues. The germline V gene has CDR1 SGDLS and CDR2 YYNGEE. V lost 2 bases to trimming and J lost 2 bases; unmatched junction nucleotides: 4. This CDR3 reads CASSVYGTAGNTIYF. In DNA, the CDR3 is TGTGCCAGCAGCGTTTACGGGACAGCTGGAAACACCATATATTTT.

The chain carries TRBV5-5 and TRBJ1-5; D is possibly TRBD1 (5 bases). The CDR3 totals 14 residues. Germline V gene data show CDR1 as SGHKS and CDR2 as YYEKEE (reference sequence). V was shortened by 0 bases and J by 7 bases, with 11 bases between the two germline ends. The CDR3 is CASSLGGDPQPQHF. DNA for the CDR3: TGTGCCAGCAGCTTGGGAGGGGACCCCCAGCCCCAGCATTTT.

The V gene is TRBV7-9, the J gene TRBJ1-1; D may be TRBD1 (5 bases). V was clipped by 5 bases and J by 2 bases, with 12 bases between them. The germline gives CDR1 SEHNR, CDR2 FQNEAQ (reference sequence). The CDR3 loop spans 14 amino acids. In DNA form, the CDR3 reads TGTGCCAGCAGCCGGGGGAGCAGTAACACTGAAGCTTTCTTT. Protein sequence: CASSRGSSNTEAFF.

The genes are TRBV20-1 and TRBJ2-5; no clear D gene. The germline V gene encodes CDR1 DFQATT and CDR2 SNEGSKA (reference sequence). The CDR3 has 15 residues. Trimming removed 3 bases at V and 5 bases at J, with 19 bases between. CDR3 nucleotides: TGCAGTGCTAGTATGTGGGATTTACGTATGGAGACCCAGTACTTC. It codes for CSASMWDLRMETQYF.

The chain recombines TRBV29-1 with TRBJ2-6, with D possibly matching TRBD2 (6 bases). Germline V CDR1 and CDR2: SQVTM, ANQGSEA. The V and J ends lost 3 bases and 0 bases respectively, with 12 bases between them. The CDR3 loop spans 16 amino acids. CDR3 amino acids: CSVEEGPLSGANVLTF. The CDR3 DNA reads as TGCAGCGTTGAGGAGGGACCGCTCTCTGGGGCCAACGTCCTGACTTTC.

V gene TRBV18 combines with J gene TRBJ1-2; TRBD1 matches at 9 bases. Germline CDR1 reads KGHSH; CDR2 reads LQKENI. The CDR3 consists of 17 residues. V lost 3 bases, J lost 4 bases, and 12 bases stayed unmatched. CDR3: CASSPGPGTGSAYGYTF. The CDR3 nucleotides read TGTGCCAGCTCACCCGGTCCCGGGACAGGGTCGGCCTATGGCTACACCTTC.